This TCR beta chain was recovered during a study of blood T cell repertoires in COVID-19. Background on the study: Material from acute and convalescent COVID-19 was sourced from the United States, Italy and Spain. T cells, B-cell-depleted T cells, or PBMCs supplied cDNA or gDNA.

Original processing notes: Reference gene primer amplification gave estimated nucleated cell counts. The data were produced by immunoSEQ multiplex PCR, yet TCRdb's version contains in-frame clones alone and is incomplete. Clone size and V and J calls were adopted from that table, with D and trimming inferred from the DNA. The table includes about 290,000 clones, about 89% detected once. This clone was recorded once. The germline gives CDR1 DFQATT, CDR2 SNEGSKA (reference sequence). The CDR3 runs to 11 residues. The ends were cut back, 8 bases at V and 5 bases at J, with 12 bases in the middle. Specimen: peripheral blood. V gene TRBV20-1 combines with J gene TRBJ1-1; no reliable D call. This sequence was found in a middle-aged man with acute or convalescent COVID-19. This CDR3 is CSPVRETEAFF. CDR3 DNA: TGCAGTCCCGTGCGGGAAACTGAAGCTTTCTTT.